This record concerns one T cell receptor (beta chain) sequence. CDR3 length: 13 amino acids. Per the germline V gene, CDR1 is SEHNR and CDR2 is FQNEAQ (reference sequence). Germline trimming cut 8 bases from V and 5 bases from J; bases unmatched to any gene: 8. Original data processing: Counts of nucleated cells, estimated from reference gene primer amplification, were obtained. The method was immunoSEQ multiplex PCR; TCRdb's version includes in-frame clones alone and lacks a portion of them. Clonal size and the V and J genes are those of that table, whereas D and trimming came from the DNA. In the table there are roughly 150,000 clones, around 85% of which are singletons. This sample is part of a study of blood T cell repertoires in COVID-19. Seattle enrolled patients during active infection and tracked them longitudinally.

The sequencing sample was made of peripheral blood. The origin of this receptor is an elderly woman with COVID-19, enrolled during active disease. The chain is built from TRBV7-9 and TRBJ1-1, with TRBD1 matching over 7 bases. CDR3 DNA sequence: TGTGCCAGCGGTGGGACAGCACAAACTGAAGCTTTCTTT. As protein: CASGGTAQTEAFF. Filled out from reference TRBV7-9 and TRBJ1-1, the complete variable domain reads DTGVSQNPRHKITKRGQNVTFRCDPISEHNRLYWYRQTLGQGPEFLTYFQNEAQLEKSRLLSDRFSAERPKGSFSTLEIQRTEQGDSAMYLCASGGTAQTEAFFGQGTRLTVV.